The 13 T cell receptor beta chains below were found in one sample sequenced in a study of cytomegalovirus exposure and HLA in healthy donors (dated by TCRdb to about 2017). Library creation used the immunoSEQ multiplex PCR assay. The multiplex PCR relied on a mix of 60 forward primers for TCR Vbeta segments and 13 reverse primers for TCR Jbeta segments. This immuneACCESS table, as held by TCRdb, lists in-frame sequences with V and J called but not all clones. Of the missing ones, under half trace to an unresolved V gene in checked studies; the others have no known cause. The sample table lists some 170,000 clones, about three quarters of them with a count of one. Jointly, the top ten make up 6.3% of the sample. Sequenced material: PBMCs. These receptors all stem from a middle-aged man in good health and CMV-seropositive.

The chain recombines TRBV9 with TRBJ2-7; tentatively, D is TRBD2 (5 bases). This CDR3 is 15 amino acids long. The ends were cut back, 0 bases at V and 0 bases at J, with 10 bases in the middle. Germline V gene data show CDR1 as SGDLS and CDR2 as YYNGEE. The CDR3 here is CASSVDTGNSYEQYF. For the CDR3, the DNA is TGTGCCAGCAGCGTAGACACGGGAAACTCCTACGAGCAGTACTTC.

This clone has only one observation. The V call is TRBV5-6, the J call TRBJ1-1, with a weak D call TRBD1 (5 bases). This CDR3 has 14 amino acids. The V end lost 0 bases, the J end lost 4 bases, and 10 bases lay between the germline ends. The germline CDR1 and CDR2 sequences are SGHDT and YYEEEE. The CDR3 protein is CASSLDQGVTEAFF. The CDR3 region has the DNA TGTGCCAGCAGCTTGGATCAGGGCGTCACTGAAGCTTTCTTT.

Concerning this clone: The junction differs from germline at one of its ends, possibly a read error. The rearrangement joins TRBV7-2 to TRBJ2-4; tentative D call: TRBD1 (5 bases). The CDR3 totals 15 residues. Germline CDR1 SGHTA, CDR2 FQGNSA. The CDR3 spells CASSLDSVAKNSQYF. The CDR3 DNA reads TGTGCCAGCAGCCTTGACAGCGTAGCCAAAAACAGTCAGTACTTC.

The genes are TRBV15 and TRBJ2-3; unclear D gene. The germline V and J ends were trimmed by 0 bases and 5 bases, with 3 bases remaining between them. Germline loops: CDR1 LNHNV, CDR2 YYDKDF (reference sequence). The CDR3 extends over 12 amino acids. The CDR3 DNA is TGTGCCACCAGCAGAGACCAAGATACGCAGTATTTT. It is translated as CATSRDQDTQYF.

The chain recombines TRBV9 with TRBJ2-1; no definite D call. Germline V CDR1 and CDR2: SGDLS, YYNGEE. The CDR3 extends over 16 amino acids. The V end lost 0 bases, the J end lost 0 bases, and 10 bases lay between the germline ends. This chain's CDR3 is CASSVGHASSYNEQFF. CDR3 DNA sequence: TGTGCCAGCAGCGTAGGCCACGCCAGCTCCTACAATGAGCAGTTCTTC.

This chain links TRBV5-1 with TRBJ1-1; D is perhaps TRBD1 (6 bases). Germline assignment: CDR1 SGHRS and CDR2 YFSETQ. The CDR3 is made up of 15 amino acids. V was pared by 2 bases and J by 1 base, with 12 bases between. The CDR3 DNA reads as TGCGCCAGCAGCTTTACAGGGATACGGAACACTGAAGCTTTCTTT. Amino acids: CASSFTGIRNTEAFF.

To note about this clone: One end of the junction does not line up with germline, which may come from a read error. The chain couples TRBV7-9 to TRBJ2-1; D remains unclear. The germline V gene has CDR1 SEHNR and CDR2 FQNEAQ (reference sequence). The CDR3 is made up of 12 amino acids. The CDR3 loop is CSSSPAGHEQFF. Written as DNA, the CDR3 is TGTTCCAGCAGCCCCGCTGGGCATGAGCAGTTCTTC.

CDR3 DNA sequence: TGTGCCAGCAGCCCCTCGGACAGGGGTTATAACACTGAAGCTTTCTTT. It translates to CASSPSDRGYNTEAFF. The chain recombines TRBV7-9 with TRBJ1-1; 9 bases match TRBD1. CDR3 length equals 16 residues. From germline, CDR1 is SEHNR and CDR2 FQNEAQ (reference sequence). V shed 5 bases, J shed 2 bases, and the junction held 9 bases outside the gene matches.

This sequence joins TRBV30 and TRBJ2-6, with D hard to call. Trimming shortened V by 0 bases and J by 0 bases, and 9 bases separated the two germline ends. From germline, CDR1 is GTSNPN and CDR2 SVGIG (reference sequence). The CDR3 sequence is 16 residues long. CDR3 loop: CAWSVYRSSGANVLTF. CDR3 in DNA: TGTGCCTGGAGTGTTTACAGATCCTCTGGGGCCAACGTCCTGACTTTC.

The chain couples TRBV5-1 to TRBJ2-1, with 11 bases matching TRBD2. The ends lost 3 bases at V and 6 bases at J; junction bases unmatched: 11. The CDR3 runs 17 residues. Per the germline V gene, CDR1 is SGHRS and CDR2 is YFSETQ. CDR3 residues: CASSSIPGLAAGNEQFF. The CDR3 nucleotides read TGCGCCAGCAGCTCCATCCCGGGACTAGCGGCCGGCAATGAGCAGTTCTTC.

In regard to this clone: An end of the junction does not agree with germline; a read error may underlie this. The chain carries TRBV9 and TRBJ2-6, with a tentative D call TRBD1 (7 bases). Germline V gives CDR1 SGDLS, CDR2 YYNGEE. The CDR3 spans 17 residues. The DNA of the CDR3 is TGTGCCAGCAGCCTCCCAGGGGGGTACTCTGGGGCCAACGGCCTGACTTTC. This sequence encodes CASSLPGGYSGANGLTF.

The chain uses TRBV9 and TRBJ2-3, with 10 bases lining up with TRBD2. V lost 3 bases, J lost 1 base, and 2 bases stayed unmatched. The CDR3 loop spans 15 amino acids. Germline V CDR1 and CDR2: SGDLS, YYNGEE. CDR3 protein: CASSASGGGTDTQYF. CDR3 DNA sequence: TGTGCCAGCAGCGCGAGCGGGGGGGGCACAGATACGCAGTATTTT.

The chain couples TRBV10-3 to TRBJ2-2; D gene ambiguous. Germline-derived CDR1 and CDR2 are ENHRY and SYGVKD. CDR3 length: 16 amino acids. V lost 0 bases and J lost 4, with 12 bases in between. This chain's CDR3 is CAISESKMSGTGELFF. CDR3 nucleotides: TGTGCCATCAGTGAGTCGAAGATGTCGGGCACCGGGGAGCTGTTTTTT.